The T cell receptor beta chain described here comes from a study of neurological immune-mediated disorders. This clonotype was seen many times. Its specificity is unknown. Germline V gene data show CDR1 as SQVTM and CDR2 as ANQGSEA. The CDR3 sequence is 10 residues long. J was trimmed by 8 bases and V by 6 bases; bases with no gene match: 2. Preparation of the unsorted libraries drew on 2 million PBMCs stored at -80 C. Study results and caveats: The level of TCR clonal expansion was highest in patients with HTLV-1-associated myelopathy and lowest in multiple sclerosis, where it fell below the level seen in healthy controls.

The cDNA was synthesized by 5'RACE incorporating 10-nucleotide random UMIs. TCRdb itself ran the 5' RACE reads through MiXCR, one entry per CDR3 protein. Of about 43,000 distinct CDR3 sequences in the sample, about 13% were seen once. The sequenced sample consisted of PBMCs. The TCR was taken from a female donor in good health. This chain links TRBV29-1 with TRBJ1-1; 8 bases match TRBD1. The CDR3 DNA reads as TGCAGCGTGGGGACAGGCGAAGCTTTCTTT. It specifies CSVGTGEAFF. Together with reference TRBV29-1 and TRBJ1-1, the CDR3 gives the full variable domain: SAVISQKPSRDICQRGTSLTIQCQVDSQVTMMFWYRQQPGQSLTLIATANQGSEATYESGFVIDKFPISRPNLTFSTLTVSNMSPEDSSIYLCSVGTGEAFFGQGTRLTVV.